The rows below give T cell receptor beta chains drawn from one sample of a study of response to subunit inactivated influenza vaccine. MiXCR, applied by TCRdb to the RT-PCR reads, yields one record per CDR3 protein. The sample has under 850,000 distinct CDR3 sequences; about 18% are singletons. Here the sequenced sample was PBMCs from blood, taken about 5 days after vaccination. The receptor source for this set is a man aged 50-60 years who received an inactivated influenza vaccine. Both conserved end residues are part of each CDR3. Each record gives: V gene, D gene, clone size, J gene, CDR3 DNA, CDR3 protein. A D gene is named only where the DNA matches it firmly. Some rows mark clone size as missing; the rest say once, few, many or name a class of expanded clone.

v_gene: TRBV14; d_gene: -; abundance: few; j_gene: TRBJ2-7; CDR3nt: TGTGCCAGCAGCCAAATCGGTACGGAGCAGTACTTC; CDR3aa: CASSQIGTEQYF
v_gene: TRBV11-2; d_gene: -; abundance: -; j_gene: TRBJ1-4; CDR3nt: TGTGCCAGCAGCTTATACGGCAGTAGTTCCGCAACTAATGAAAAACTGTTTTTT; CDR3aa: CASSLYGSSSATNEKLFF
v_gene: TRBV29-1; d_gene: TRBD1; abundance: few; j_gene: TRBJ1-2; CDR3nt: TGCAGCGTTGTACAGGGGAAAGGCTACACCTTC; CDR3aa: CSVVQGKGYTF
v_gene: TRBV7-4; d_gene: -; abundance: -; j_gene: TRBJ2-1; CDR3nt: TGTGCCAGCAGCTTTAACCGGTACAATGAGCAGTTCTTC; CDR3aa: CASSFNRYNEQFF
v_gene: TRBV29-1; d_gene: TRBD2; abundance: -; j_gene: TRBJ2-5; CDR3nt: TGCAGCGTTGAACTAGCGGGGGGGTCAGAGACCCAGTACTTC; CDR3aa: CSVELAGGSETQYF
v_gene: TRBV4-2; d_gene: -; abundance: few; j_gene: TRBJ2-4; CDR3nt: TGTGCCAGCAGCCAAGCCAAAGGTGGTTCGGGTGGGGTGGGAAACATTCAGTACTTC; CDR3aa: CASSQAKGGSGGVGNIQYF
v_gene: TRBV20-1; d_gene: -; abundance: -; j_gene: TRBJ2-5; CDR3nt: TGCAGTGCTATAGCGCCCCAAGAGACCCAGTACTTC; CDR3aa: CSAIAPQETQYF
v_gene: TRBV10-3; d_gene: TRBD1; abundance: few; j_gene: TRBJ1-2; CDR3nt: TGTGCCATCAGAGAGGGACAGGGACCGGGCTATGGCTACACCTTC; CDR3aa: CAIREGQGPGYGYTF
v_gene: TRBV5-1; d_gene: -; abundance: -; j_gene: TRBJ2-7; CDR3nt: TGCGCCAGCAGCCGGAGGGTTATGGGGATCGAGCAGTACTTC; CDR3aa: CASSRRVMGIEQYF
v_gene: TRBV12-3/TRBV12-4; d_gene: -; abundance: -; j_gene: TRBJ2-3; CDR3nt: TGTGCCAGCAGTTTGGAGGGAAATCTAATCACAGATACGCAGTATTTT; CDR3aa: CASSLEGNLITDTQYF
v_gene: TRBV18; d_gene: TRBD2; abundance: few; j_gene: TRBJ2-7; CDR3nt: TGTGCCAGCTCCGGATGGACTAGCGGGACCTACGAGCAGTACTTC; CDR3aa: CASSGWTSGTYEQYF
v_gene: TRBV11-2; d_gene: -; abundance: few; j_gene: TRBJ2-3; CDR3nt: TGTGCCAGCAGCTTCATTGTGGCAGATACGCAGTATTTT; CDR3aa: CASSFIVADTQYF
v_gene: TRBV20-1; d_gene: -; abundance: few; j_gene: TRBJ2-5; CDR3nt: TGCAGTGCTAGTTTGGGGGTTCGGGGAGAGACCCAGTACTTC; CDR3aa: CSASLGVRGETQYF
v_gene: TRBV12-3/TRBV12-4; d_gene: -; abundance: -; j_gene: TRBJ2-2; CDR3nt: TGTGCCAGCATGAGGAGGGTTTTCACCGGGGAGCTGTTTTTT; CDR3aa: CASMRRVFTGELFF
v_gene: TRBV10-3; d_gene: -; abundance: -; j_gene: TRBJ2-7; CDR3nt: TGTGCCATCAGGGAAGTCACGCGTTCGGGCAACGAGCAGTACTTC; CDR3aa: CAIREVTRSGNEQYF
v_gene: TRBV9; d_gene: -; abundance: -; j_gene: TRBJ1-5; CDR3nt: TGTGCCAGCAGCGACGGCCCTAATAGCAATCAGCCCCAGCATTTT; CDR3aa: CASSDGPNSNQPQHF
v_gene: TRBV29-1; d_gene: TRBD1; abundance: -; j_gene: TRBJ2-7; CDR3nt: TGCAGCGTTTGGACAGGGGTTTATTCCTACGAGCAGTACTTC; CDR3aa: CSVWTGVYSYEQYF
v_gene: TRBV29-1; d_gene: -; abundance: few; j_gene: TRBJ1-5; CDR3nt: TGCAGCGTTGGGCCGGGGGGCAATCAGCCCCAGCATTTT; CDR3aa: CSVGPGGNQPQHF
v_gene: TRBV28; d_gene: -; abundance: -; j_gene: TRBJ2-5; CDR3nt: TGTGCCAGCAGTTTATGGAAAGGTGGAGAGACCCAGTACTTC; CDR3aa: CASSLWKGGETQYF
v_gene: TRBV3-1; d_gene: -; abundance: once; j_gene: TRBJ2-1; CDR3nt: TGTGCCAGCAGCGGGTTGCATGAGCAGTTCTTC; CDR3aa: CASSGLHEQFF
v_gene: TRBV5-6; d_gene: -; abundance: many; j_gene: TRBJ1-5; CDR3nt: TGTGCCAGCAGCTTGTGGAAGGAGAGGGTTGCGAATCAGCCCCAGCATTTT; CDR3aa: CASSLWKERVANQPQHF
v_gene: TRBV7-2; d_gene: TRBD1; abundance: many; j_gene: TRBJ1-2; CDR3nt: TGTGCCAGCAGCTTATGGTTGTCAGGGGGCGGACACTATGGCTACACCTTC; CDR3aa: CASSLWLSGGGHYGYTF
v_gene: TRBV5-1; d_gene: -; abundance: few; j_gene: TRBJ1-1; CDR3nt: TGCGCCAGCAGCTTGATGTCGGGTTCTGGGACTGAAGCTTTCTTT; CDR3aa: CASSLMSGSGTEAFF
v_gene: TRBV4-3; d_gene: TRBD1; abundance: -; j_gene: TRBJ2-2; CDR3nt: TGCGCCAGCAGCCAAGGGACAGGGGGTGCCGGGGAGCTGTTTTTT; CDR3aa: CASSQGTGGAGELFF
v_gene: TRBV20-1; d_gene: -; abundance: -; j_gene: TRBJ1-2; CDR3nt: TGCAGTGCCCCCGTCGGGGGCAGCTATGGCTACACCTTC; CDR3aa: CSAPVGGSYGYTF
v_gene: TRBV12-3/TRBV12-4; d_gene: TRBD1; abundance: -; j_gene: TRBJ1-2; CDR3nt: TGTGCCAGCAGTCTTCCCTCAGGGGGCCTAAGCTACACCTTC; CDR3aa: CASSLPSGGLSYTF
v_gene: TRBV7-2; d_gene: TRBD1; abundance: -; j_gene: TRBJ1-6; CDR3nt: TGTGCCAGCAGCCCTTGGACAGGCGGCAATAATTCACCCCTCCACTTT; CDR3aa: CASSPWTGGNNSPLHF
v_gene: TRBV28; d_gene: -; abundance: -; j_gene: TRBJ2-7; CDR3nt: TGTGCCAGCGAGGCGGGGGCCTCCTACGAGCAGTACTTC; CDR3aa: CASEAGASYEQYF
v_gene: TRBV20-1; d_gene: TRBD2; abundance: few; j_gene: TRBJ2-1; CDR3nt: TGCAGTGCTAGAGATCCAGCGGGGAGCTCCTACAATGAGCAGTTCTTC; CDR3aa: CSARDPAGSSYNEQFF
v_gene: TRBV9; d_gene: TRBD1; abundance: few; j_gene: TRBJ1-1; CDR3nt: TGTGCCAGCAGCGTACGGGACAGGTTTGGTGAAGCTTTCTTT; CDR3aa: CASSVRDRFGEAFF
v_gene: TRBV7-9; d_gene: TRBD2; abundance: few; j_gene: TRBJ2-3; CDR3nt: TGTGCCAGCAGACCCTATAGCGGGGGGTTGTCAGATACGCAGTATTTT; CDR3aa: CASRPYSGGLSDTQYF
v_gene: TRBV13; d_gene: -; abundance: few; j_gene: TRBJ2-1; CDR3nt: TGTGCCAGCAGCTGGGCGCAGGGCGGGACAAGTTACCGGCGAGGCTTCTACAATGAGCAGTTCTTC; CDR3aa: CASSWAQGGTSYRRGFYNEQFF
v_gene: TRBV20-1; d_gene: TRBD2; abundance: -; j_gene: TRBJ2-5; CDR3nt: TGCAGTGCTGATGGGGCGGGAGGGCCCCAAGAGACCCAGTACTTC; CDR3aa: CSADGAGGPQETQYF
v_gene: TRBV30; d_gene: -; abundance: -; j_gene: TRBJ2-3; CDR3nt: TGTGCCTCGGAGGGGACTAGCACAGATACGCAGTATTTT; CDR3aa: CASEGTSTDTQYF
v_gene: TRBV10-3; d_gene: TRBD2; abundance: -; j_gene: TRBJ2-7; CDR3nt: TGTGCCACCAACCAGGGTCGGGGGGACGAGCAGTACTTC; CDR3aa: CATNQGRGDEQYF
v_gene: TRBV6-4; d_gene: -; abundance: -; j_gene: TRBJ2-1; CDR3nt: TGTGCCAGCAGTGACTCGTTTGAGGTGGGAAATGAGCAGTTCTTC; CDR3aa: CASSDSFEVGNEQFF
v_gene: TRBV5-1; d_gene: -; abundance: -; j_gene: TRBJ2-7; CDR3nt: TGCGCCAGCAGCTTTGGGGGCGGCTATTACGAGCAGTACTTC; CDR3aa: CASSFGGGYYEQYF
v_gene: TRBV29-1; d_gene: TRBD1; abundance: few; j_gene: TRBJ2-1; CDR3nt: TGCAGCGTTGGACCTCGGGGACAGGGGCTAATTGAGCAGTTCTTC; CDR3aa: CSVGPRGQGLIEQFF
v_gene: TRBV7-9; d_gene: -; abundance: many; j_gene: TRBJ2-3; CDR3nt: TGTGCCAGCAGCCCCCTTGTGGATACGCAGTATTTT; CDR3aa: CASSPLVDTQYF
v_gene: TRBV27; d_gene: -; abundance: -; j_gene: TRBJ2-1; CDR3nt: TGTGCCAGCAGTTTACTCGGCCGCTCCTACAATGAGCAGTTCTTC; CDR3aa: CASSLLGRSYNEQFF
v_gene: TRBV12-3/TRBV12-4; d_gene: -; abundance: few; j_gene: TRBJ2-7; CDR3nt: TGTGCCAGCAGTTTAGCATCCGGGACGGGTTCCTACGAGCAGTACTTC; CDR3aa: CASSLASGTGSYEQYF
v_gene: TRBV10-3; d_gene: -; abundance: few; j_gene: TRBJ2-1; CDR3nt: TGTGCCATCTCTTACCGGTGGAATGAGCAGTTCTTC; CDR3aa: CAISYRWNEQFF
v_gene: TRBV20-1; d_gene: TRBD2; abundance: -; j_gene: TRBJ2-1; CDR3nt: TGCAGTGCCCAAGCTAGCGGGAGAGGGTATAATGAGCAGTTCTTC; CDR3aa: CSAQASGRGYNEQFF
v_gene: TRBV12-3/TRBV12-4; d_gene: TRBD2; abundance: few; j_gene: TRBJ2-1; CDR3nt: TGTGCCAGCAGCCTCTTCGGCGGGGGGCCCTACAATGAGCAGTTCTTC; CDR3aa: CASSLFGGGPYNEQFF
v_gene: TRBV7-9; d_gene: -; abundance: -; j_gene: TRBJ2-7; CDR3nt: TGTGCCAGCAGCTGGGGTAGGTGGGAGCAGTACTTC; CDR3aa: CASSWGRWEQYF
v_gene: TRBV12-3/TRBV12-4; d_gene: -; abundance: few; j_gene: TRBJ1-2; CDR3nt: TGTGCCAGCAGGTCGGCAGGGAACTATGGCTACACCTTC; CDR3aa: CASRSAGNYGYTF
v_gene: TRBV5-1; d_gene: -; abundance: once; j_gene: TRBJ1-5; CDR3nt: TGCGCCAGCAGCTTCGCCGGACAGTATAGCAATCAGCCCCAGCATTTT; CDR3aa: CASSFAGQYSNQPQHF
v_gene: TRBV20-1; d_gene: TRBD2; abundance: few; j_gene: TRBJ2-1; CDR3nt: TGCAGTGCCAGAATACCGACTAGCGGGGGCTACAATGAGCAGTTCTTC; CDR3aa: CSARIPTSGGYNEQFF
v_gene: TRBV20-1; d_gene: TRBD1; abundance: many; j_gene: TRBJ1-1; CDR3nt: TGCAGTGCTAGTCGCCCCGGGACAGGGTATGCTTTCTTT; CDR3aa: CSASRPGTGYAFF
v_gene: TRBV14; d_gene: -; abundance: -; j_gene: TRBJ2-1; CDR3nt: TGTGCCAGCAGCCTTGATGGGTCGGATGAGCAGTTCTTC; CDR3aa: CASSLDGSDEQFF
v_gene: TRBV5-1; d_gene: TRBD1; abundance: -; j_gene: TRBJ1-2; CDR3nt: TGCGCCAGCAGCCTCGGACAGGGGGTAACCGCGAAAACCTTC; CDR3aa: CASSLGQGVTAKTF
v_gene: TRBV18; d_gene: TRBD2; abundance: few; j_gene: TRBJ2-5; CDR3nt: TGTGCCAGCTCACCAAAGCGGGGGACCCAAGAGACCCAGTACTTC; CDR3aa: CASSPKRGTQETQYF
v_gene: TRBV29-1; d_gene: -; abundance: -; j_gene: TRBJ1-1; CDR3nt: TGCAGCGTTGAAGATCGGGAGGCTGAAGCTTTCTTT; CDR3aa: CSVEDREAEAFF